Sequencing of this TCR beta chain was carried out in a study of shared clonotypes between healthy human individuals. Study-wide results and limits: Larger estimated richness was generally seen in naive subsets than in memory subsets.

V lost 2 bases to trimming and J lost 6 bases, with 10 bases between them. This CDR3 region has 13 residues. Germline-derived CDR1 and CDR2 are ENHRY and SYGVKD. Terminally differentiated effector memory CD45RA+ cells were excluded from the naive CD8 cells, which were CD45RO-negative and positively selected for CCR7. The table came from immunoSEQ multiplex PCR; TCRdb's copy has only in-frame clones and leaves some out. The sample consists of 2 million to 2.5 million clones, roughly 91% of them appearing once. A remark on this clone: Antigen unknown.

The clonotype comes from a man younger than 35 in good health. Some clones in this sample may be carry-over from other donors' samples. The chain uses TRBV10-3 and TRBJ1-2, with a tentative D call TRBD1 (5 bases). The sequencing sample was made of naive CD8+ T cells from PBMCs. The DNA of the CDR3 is TGTGCCATCAGTGAGCCGGGACCGCATGGCTACACCTTC. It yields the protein CAISEPGPHGYTF.